This entry lists 20 T cell receptor beta chains sequenced from one sample in a study of CD8 T cells in ankylosing spondylitis. One entry per CDR3 protein results from TCRdb running MiXCR on the 5' RACE reads. The repertoire holds hundreds of thousands of distinct CDR3 sequences, with roughly 24% as singletons. The sequencing sample was made of blood, either unsorted or a sorted T cell fraction (not recorded which). These receptors were taken from a male donor with ankylosing spondylitis or in good health (not recorded which).

The CDR3 DNA follows: TGTGCCAGCAGCTTGGTGTCGGCAGAAAACTATGGCTACACCTTC. This sequence encodes CASSLVSAENYGYTF. The genes are TRBV5-6 and TRBJ1-2; no clear D. The CDR3 runs 15 residues. V gave up 0 bases and J gave up 2 bases, with 11 bases separating them. CDR1 and CDR2 (germline): SGHDT, YYEEEE. The variable domain in full, with the rest retrieved from reference TRBV5-6 and TRBJ1-2, is DAGVTQSPTHLIKTRGQQVTLRCSPKSGHDTVSWYQQALGQGPQFIFQYYEEEERQRGNFPDRFSGHQFPNYSSELNVNALLLGDSALYLCASSLVSAENYGYTFGSGTRLTVV.

A few counts support this clonotype. The genes are TRBV29-1 and TRBJ2-1; 11 positions match TRBD2. Germline assignment: CDR1 SQVTM and CDR2 ANQGSEA. V shed 3 bases and J 5 bases; nucleotides not matched to a gene: 6. This CDR3 region has 15 residues. The CDR3 here is CSVDSGRVGDNEQFF. The CDR3 nucleotides are TGCAGCGTTGATAGCGGGAGGGTCGGGGACAATGAGCAGTTCTTC.

This clonotype was counted many times. The chain uses TRBV20-1 and TRBJ2-7, with TRBD2 identical over 12 bases. Germline CDR1 and CDR2: DFQATT and SNEGSKA (reference sequence). The CDR3 consists of 14 residues. V was clipped by 5 bases and J by 4 bases; unmatched bases: 6. The CDR3 spells CSAQTSGRGYEQYF. In nucleotides, the CDR3 is TGCAGTGCTCAGACTAGCGGGAGAGGGTACGAGCAGTACTTC.

This clonotype was seen repeatedly, ten times or more. The chain is built from TRBV4-2 and TRBJ1-6; D gene ambiguous. Deletions cut 4 bases from V and 0 bases from J, with 10 bases between. This CDR3 has 16 amino acids. Germline V lookup: CDR1 LGHNA, CDR2 YNFKEQ. The CDR3: CASSPETDSYNSPLHF. As DNA, the CDR3 is TGTGCCAGCAGCCCGGAGACGGACTCCTATAATTCACCCCTCCACTTT.

This clonotype was counted ten times or more. The gene calls are TRBV15 and TRBJ2-5; 9 bases map to TRBD2. Trimming took 3 bases from V and 3 from J; bases not matched to a gene: 2. This CDR3 is 14 amino acids long. Germline V lookup: CDR1 LNHNV, CDR2 YYDKDF (reference sequence). CDR3 in DNA: TGTGCCACCAGCAGGACTAGCGGTAAAGAGACCCAGTACTTC. It specifies CATSRTSGKETQYF.

This clonotype was observed many times. The chain recombines TRBV7-2 with TRBJ2-7, with TRBD2 as a possible D gene (5 bases). The V gene's germline CDR1 is SGHTA and CDR2 FQGNSA. V shed 5 bases and J shed 2 bases, with 13 bases lying between them. This CDR3 contains 14 residues. CDR3 residues: CASSLRVGAYEQYF. CDR3 DNA sequence: TGTGCCAGCAGCCTTCGGGTCGGGGCCTACGAGCAGTACTTC.

Concerning this clonotype: This may be a read error: a much more frequent sequence differs by one nucleotide. This chain connects TRBV10-3 to TRBJ2-2; a weak D match, TRBD1 (6 bases). This CDR3 spans 15 amino acids. The germline V gene has CDR1 ENHRY and CDR2 SYGVKD. The CDR3 bases are TGTGCCAACAGTGAACACCTCAGGGGTGCCGGGGAGCTGTTTTTT. Its protein is CANSEHLRGAGELFF.

The chain is built from TRBV4-3 and TRBJ2-5; no definite D call. Looked up from germline, CDR1 is LGHNA and CDR2 is YSLEER. V was shortened by 1 base and J by 2 bases, with 8 bases between the two germline ends. This CDR3 has 14 amino acids. CDR3 in DNA: TGCGCCAGCAGCCAAGTCGTGAAGCAAGAGACCCAGTACTTC. As protein: CASSQVVKQETQYF.

The sample holds many counts of this clonotype. This chain uses TRBV20-1 with TRBJ2-7; D unclear. The germline CDR1 and CDR2 sequences are DFQATT and SNEGSKA (reference sequence). The length of the CDR3 is 11 residues. Trimming removed 6 bases at V and 7 bases at J, with 13 bases between. The CDR3 DNA sequence: TGCAGTGCCCCTCGTGTGGGAGAGCAGTACTTC. Translation: CSAPRVGEQYF.

There are many counts of this clonotype. This chain connects TRBV10-3 to TRBJ2-7; D is ambiguous. Trimming removed 10 bases from V and 1 base from J, with 11 bases in between. CDR1 and CDR2 (germline): ENHRY, SYGVKD. The length of the CDR3 is 12 residues. CDR3 sequence reads: CATSMASYEQYF. In DNA form, the CDR3 reads TGTGCCACCTCAATGGCTTCCTACGAGCAGTACTTC.

This clonotype was recorded at least ten times. The chain links TRBV20-1 to TRBJ1-1; no clear D. Germline V gene lookup returns CDR1 DFQATT and CDR2 SNEGSKA (reference sequence). Trimming stripped 3 bases from V and 1 base from J, with 9 bases between. The CDR3 is 13 amino acids. Here the CDR3 DNA reads TGCAGTGCTAGGGTAGACCCGAACACTGAAGCTTTCTTT. Protein sequence: CSARVDPNTEAFF.

In this sample, this clonotype turned up many times. The chain recombines TRBV5-1 with TRBJ2-3; TRBD1 might be the D (6 bases). V lost 3 bases and J 2 bases, leaving 10 bases between the germline ends. This CDR3 comprises 14 residues. The V gene's germline CDR1 is SGHRS and CDR2 YFSETQ. CDR3 sequence: CASSSGQITDTQYF. CDR3 in DNA: TGCGCCAGCAGCTCCGGACAGATCACAGATACGCAGTATTTT.

This clonotype was counted ten times or more. This chain connects TRBV7-9 to TRBJ2-1, with a possible D match to TRBD1 (6 bases). The germline gives CDR1 SEHNR, CDR2 FQNEAQ (reference sequence). The CDR3 loop spans 14 amino acids. Trimming cost V 4 bases and J 7 bases, with 14 bases left between them. CDR3 sequence: CASSSSDSINEQFF. CDR3 bases: TGTGCCAGCAGCTCGTCGGACAGCATAAATGAGCAGTTCTTC.

V and J are TRBV20-1 and TRBJ2-1, with D perhaps TRBD2 (5 bases). Germline V gene sequence: CDR1 DFQATT, CDR2 SNEGSKA (reference sequence). Trimming took off 0 bases at V and 4 bases at J, with 16 bases between the two ends. This CDR3 spans 16 amino acids. CDR3 bases: TGCAGTGCTAGAGATCTAGCAGCCCTGGCTTACAATGAGCAGTTCTTC. Protein sequence: CSARDLAALAYNEQFF.

V usage is TRBV20-1 and J usage is TRBJ2-2; D uncertain. CDR3 length: 11 residues. Germline V gene data show CDR1 as DFQATT and CDR2 as SNEGSKA (reference sequence). V lost 6 bases, J lost 7 bases, and 9 bases lay in between. The CDR3 here is CSAPFGGELFF. CDR3 nucleotide sequence: TGCAGTGCCCCCTTTGGCGGGGAGCTGTTTTTT.

This clonotype has more than one count but fewer than ten. CDR3 sequence (DNA): TGTGCCAGCAGCAAACAGGGACTAACCTACGAGCAGTACTTC. Translating gives CASSKQGLTYEQYF. The chain uses TRBV27 and TRBJ2-7, with D tentatively TRBD2 (7 bases). In germline, CDR1 is MNHEY, CDR2 SMNVEV (reference sequence). The CDR3 has 14 residues. The V gene lost 6 bases and the J gene lost 2 bases, with 14 bases spanning the gap.

This clonotype was recorded many times. The chain employs TRBV7-2 and TRBJ2-7, with 9 bases lining up with TRBD1. CDR3 length: 14 residues. Germline V gene lookup returns CDR1 SGHTA and CDR2 FQGNSA. V trimming: 5 bases; J trimming: 3 bases; junction bases outside the gene matches: 5. The chain's CDR3 is CASSRRQGDYEQYF. CDR3 nucleotides: TGTGCCAGCAGCCGGAGACAGGGGGACTACGAGCAGTACTTC.

This sequence joins TRBV20-1 and TRBJ2-7; 11 bases fit TRBD2. CDR3 size: 15 residues. Germline CDR1 reads DFQATT; CDR2 reads SNEGSKA (reference sequence). Trimming removed 0 bases from V and 2 bases from J; junction bases left unmatched: 3. The chain's CDR3 is CSARDELAGAYEQYF. CDR3 DNA sequence: TGCAGTGCTAGAGATGAACTAGCGGGGGCCTACGAGCAGTACTTC.

The V gene is TRBV7-8, the J gene TRBJ1-1; a weak D match, TRBD1 (5 bases). This CDR3 region has 14 residues. The V and J ends lost 4 bases and 6 bases respectively, with 15 bases between them. CDR1 and CDR2 (germline): SGHVS, FQNEAQ. CDR3 sequence: CASSWEGVNPEAFF. The CDR3 DNA sequence: TGTGCCAGCAGCTGGGAAGGGGTTAACCCTGAAGCTTTCTTT. The complete variable domain, with remaining parts taken from reference TRBV7-8 and TRBJ1-1, reads GAGVSQSPRYKVAKRGQDVALRCDPISGHVSLFWYQQALGQGPEFLTYFQNEAQLDKSGLPSDRFFAERPEGSVSTLKIQRTQQEDSAVYLCASSWEGVNPEAFFGQGTRLTVV.

In its sample, this clonotype was seen once. The V call is TRBV20-1, the J call TRBJ1-4; D is possibly TRBD1 (5 bases). Germline CDR1 DFQATT, CDR2 SNEGSKA (reference sequence). The CDR3 is 15 amino acids. Trimming took 1 base from V and 7 from J, leaving 16 bases between them. CDR3 loop: CSARGPLAGSEKLFF. As DNA, the CDR3 is TGCAGTGCTAGAGGTCCACTGGCAGGGAGTGAAAAACTGTTTTTT.